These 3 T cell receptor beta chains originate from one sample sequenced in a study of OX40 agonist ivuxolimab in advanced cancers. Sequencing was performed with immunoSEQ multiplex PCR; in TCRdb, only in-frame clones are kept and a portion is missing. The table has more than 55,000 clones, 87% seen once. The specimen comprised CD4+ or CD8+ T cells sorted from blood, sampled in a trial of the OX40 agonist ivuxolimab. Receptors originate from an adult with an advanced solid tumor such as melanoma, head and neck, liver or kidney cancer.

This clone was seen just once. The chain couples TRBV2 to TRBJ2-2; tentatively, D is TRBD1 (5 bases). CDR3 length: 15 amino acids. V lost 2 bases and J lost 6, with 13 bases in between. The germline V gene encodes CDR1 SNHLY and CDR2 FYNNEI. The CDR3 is CASSEQGSLAGELFF. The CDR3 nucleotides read TGTGCCAGCAGTGAACAGGGCAGTTTGGCCGGGGAGCTGTTTTTT.

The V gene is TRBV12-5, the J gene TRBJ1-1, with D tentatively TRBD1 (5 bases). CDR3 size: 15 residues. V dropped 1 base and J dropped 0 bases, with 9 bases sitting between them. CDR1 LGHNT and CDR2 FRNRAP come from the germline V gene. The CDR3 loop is CASGLGTHLNTEAFF. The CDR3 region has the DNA TGTGCTAGTGGTTTGGGGACACACTTGAACACTGAAGCTTTCTTT.

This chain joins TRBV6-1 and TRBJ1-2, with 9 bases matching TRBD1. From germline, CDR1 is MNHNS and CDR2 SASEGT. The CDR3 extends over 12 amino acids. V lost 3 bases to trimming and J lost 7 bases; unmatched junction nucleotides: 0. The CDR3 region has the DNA TGTGCCAGCAGTGAGGACAGGGGTGGCTACACCTTC. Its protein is CASSEDRGGYTF.